The clone carrying this TCR beta chain turned up a few times. This specimen comes from a study of cytotoxic CD8 clonotypes in ibrutinib-treated CLL. Generated by immunoSEQ multiplex PCR, the TCRdb table keeps only in-frame clones and is missing some. Here the sample spans roughly 300,000 clones, roughly 76% being singletons. The sequence came from a human donor with chronic lymphocytic leukemia. The sequencing here drew on PBMCs, taken at disease progression, from a patient treated with ibrutinib.

The CDR3, as DNA: TGTGCCAGTCAGTCGGGTGACACTGAAGCTTTCTTT. Translated, it gives CASQSGDTEAFF. The chain has TRBV7-8 and TRBJ1-1; D unresolved. The CDR3 covers 12 residues. V lost 9 bases and J 3 bases, leaving 11 bases between the germline ends. Germline V gene data show CDR1 as SGHVS and CDR2 as FQNEAQ.